This T cell receptor (beta chain) was found in a study of memory CD4+ T cells and cytomegalovirus serostatus. The sort gate was single viable CD3+CD4+CD8-CD45RO+ cells for memory CD4+ T cells. Serum IgG to CMV pp150, pp28, p38 and p52 defined serostatus. This clone was detected once. What it recognizes is unknown. Germline-derived CDR1 and CDR2 are LNHDA and SQIVND (reference sequence). Trimming stripped 8 bases from V and 7 bases from J, with 14 bases between. The CDR3 has 12 amino acids. Points from the study as a whole: Of under 200 reported CMV TCRbeta sequences, about 70 were found in memory CD4+ repertoires.

In the authors' workflow: After removing out-of-frame reads, 2.3 million or so distinct TCRbeta sequences remained. This table comes from immunoSEQ multiplex PCR, and its TCRdb copy is limited to in-frame clones, with some not included. V, J and clone size reflect that table, while D and trimming were determined from the DNA. The table has around 54,000 clones, roughly 80% seen once; the top ten hold 0.5% to 0.7%. This sequence originates from an adult in good health and CMV-seronegative. Sequenced material: memory CD4+ T cells from blood. The chain recombines TRBV19 with TRBJ1-2; D is perhaps TRBD1 (6 bases). This CDR3 reads CASWTATSGYTF. The CDR3 DNA follows: TGTGCCAGTTGGACAGCCACGTCTGGCTACACCTTC.